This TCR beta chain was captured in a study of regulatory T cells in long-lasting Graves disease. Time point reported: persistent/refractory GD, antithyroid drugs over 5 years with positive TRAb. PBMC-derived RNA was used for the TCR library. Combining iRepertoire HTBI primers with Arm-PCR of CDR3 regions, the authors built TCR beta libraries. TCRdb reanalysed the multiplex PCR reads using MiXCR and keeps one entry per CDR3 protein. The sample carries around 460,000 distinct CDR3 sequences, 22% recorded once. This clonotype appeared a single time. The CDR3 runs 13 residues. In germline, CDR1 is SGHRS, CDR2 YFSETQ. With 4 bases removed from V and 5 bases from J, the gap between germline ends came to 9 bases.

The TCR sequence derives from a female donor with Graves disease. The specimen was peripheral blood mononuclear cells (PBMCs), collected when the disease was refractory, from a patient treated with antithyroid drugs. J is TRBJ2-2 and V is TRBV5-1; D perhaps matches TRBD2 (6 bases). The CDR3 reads CASSALATGELFF. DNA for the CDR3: TGCGCCAGCAGCGCGCTAGCGACCGGGGAGCTGTTTTTT.